One sample yielded the 22 T cell receptor beta chains listed below, sequenced in a study of blood T cell repertoires in COVID-19. Produced via immunoSEQ multiplex PCR; TCRdb's table is partial and in-frame only. The table records fewer than 200,000 clones, roughly 84% of them present only once. The sequencing sample was made of PBMCs or T cells enriched from blood (not recorded which). The receptors shown here come from a man aged 60-69 years who had recovered from COVID-19.

The chain couples TRBV30 to TRBJ1-6; 9 bases match TRBD1. Losses at the gene ends were 4 bases for V and 1 base for J; bases not matched to a gene: 14. Germline V gene data show CDR1 as GTSNPN and CDR2 as SVGIG (reference sequence). The CDR3 sequence is 19 residues long. CDR3 coding DNA: TGTGCCTGGACTGGGGACAGGGATTATCGCAGGTCCTATAATTCACCCCTCCACTTT. Residues: CAWTGDRDYRRSYNSPLHF.

This CDR3 reads CASSSTPQGNNYGYTF. The CDR3 DNA reads as TGTGCCAGCAGTTCCACCCCGCAGGGGAATAACTATGGCTACACCTTC. The rearrangement uses TRBV28 and TRBJ1-2; possibly TRBD1 for D (6 bases). CDR1 is MDHEN and CDR2 is SYDVKM in the germline V gene. There are 16 residues in the CDR3. Trimming removed 4 bases from V and 1 base from J, with 16 bases in between.

The chain uses TRBV10-2 and TRBJ2-7, with D possibly matching TRBD1 (5 bases). The CDR3 is 15 residues long. Germline V lookup: CDR1 WSHSY, CDR2 SAAADI. The V gene lost 0 bases and the J gene lost 3 bases, with 12 bases spanning the gap. The CDR3 DNA is TGCGCCAGCAGTGAGTCGCCTAGGGGTCTCTACGAGCAGTACTTC. Translating gives CASSESPRGLYEQYF.

The rearrangement links TRBV27 to TRBJ2-7; tentative D call: TRBD2 (5 bases). The V end lost 0 bases, the J end lost 6 bases, and 9 bases lay between the germline ends. The CDR3 loop spans 13 amino acids. Germline V gene sequence: CDR1 MNHEY, CDR2 SMNVEV (reference sequence). The CDR3 sequence is CASSLSRRGEQYF. In DNA, the CDR3 is TGTGCCAGCAGTTTATCCCGTCGGGGCGAGCAGTACTTC.

The chain carries TRBV6-5 and TRBJ1-6; D remains ambiguous. Trimming left V 6 bases short and J 0 bases short, with 6 bases between. The V gene's germline CDR1 is MNHEY and CDR2 SVGAGI. The CDR3 loop spans 14 amino acids. In nucleotides, the CDR3 is TGTGCCAGCAGGCGAAGCTCCTATAATTCACCCCTCCACTTT. It yields the protein CASRRSSYNSPLHF.

CDR3 sequence (DNA): TGTGCCAGCAGCTCCGGGACAGGGGGCTCGAATGAGCAGTTCTTC. It specifies CASSSGTGGSNEQFF. The rearrangement uses TRBV5-5 and TRBJ2-1, with 12 bases that match TRBD1. CDR3 length: 15 residues. Trimming at V came to 3 bases and at J to 7 bases, leaving 5 bases not matched to a gene. CDR1 is SGHKS and CDR2 is YYEKEE in the germline V gene (reference sequence). Full variable domain (remainder filled in from reference TRBV5-5 and TRBJ2-1): DAGVTQSPTHLIKTRGQQVTLRCSPISGHKSVSWYQQVLGQGPQFIFQYYEKEERGRGNFPDRFSARQFPNYSSELNVNALLLGDSALYLCASSSGTGGSNEQFFGPGTRLTVL.

The rearrangement joins TRBV7-2 to TRBJ2-7, with 7 bases aligning to TRBD2. Germline V lookup: CDR1 SGHTA, CDR2 FQGNSA. V was clipped by 0 bases and J by 3 bases; unmatched bases: 5. CDR3 length equals 15 residues. The CDR3 loop is CASSLAGGRGYEQYF. The CDR3 DNA reads TGTGCCAGCAGCTTAGCGGGAGGGCGGGGCTACGAGCAGTACTTC.

This chain connects TRBV11-1 to TRBJ1-2, with 7 nucleotides matching TRBD1. This CDR3 has 13 residues. Germline-derived CDR1 and CDR2 are SGHAT and FQDESV (reference sequence). V lost 8 bases to trimming and J lost 8 bases; unmatched junction nucleotides: 11. CDR3: CASRKVSGGGYTF. The CDR3 nucleotides are TGTGCCAGCCGCAAAGTCTCAGGGGGAGGCTACACCTTC.

The count of this clone is one. CDR3 protein: CASSEVMTEEKLFF. CDR3 nucleotides: TGTGCCAGCAGTGAAGTGATGACAGAAGAAAAACTGTTTTTT. V is TRBV6-1 and J is TRBJ1-4; perhaps TRBD1 as D (5 bases). The CDR3 consists of 14 residues. Germline assignment: CDR1 MNHNS and CDR2 SASEGT. V was cut by 1 base and J by 8 bases, with 11 bases left in between.

The rearrangement uses TRBV5-1 and TRBJ2-5; 7 bases are shared with TRBD1. V lost 4 bases to trimming and J lost 7 bases; unmatched junction nucleotides: 10. The germline V gene has CDR1 SGHRS and CDR2 YFSETQ. This CDR3 has 14 residues. The CDR3 loop is CASSPVDRDGTQYF. DNA for the CDR3: TGCGCCAGCAGCCCCGTAGACAGGGATGGGACCCAGTACTTC.

V usage is TRBV14 and J usage is TRBJ1-2, with 8 nucleotides matching TRBD1. There are 14 residues in the CDR3. J gave up 6 bases and V 1 base, and 4 bases lay outside the gene matches. The germline V gene has CDR1 SGHDN and CDR2 FVKESK. The CDR3 loop is CASSQGTGYDGYTF. The CDR3 DNA is TGTGCCAGCAGCCAAGGGACAGGGTATGATGGCTACACCTTC.

The V call is TRBV6-1, the J call TRBJ1-5; 8 positions agree with TRBD1. The germline gives CDR1 MNHNS, CDR2 SASEGT. V lost 2 bases and J lost 0; bases outside the gene matches: 9. The CDR3 length is 18 residues. The CDR3 DNA sequence: TGTGCCAGCAGTGAAATTGGGACAGGACAAAATAGCAATCAGCCCCAGCATTTT. Translating gives CASSEIGTGQNSNQPQHF.

The V call is TRBV18, the J call TRBJ1-2; 8 nucleotides line up with TRBD1. The CDR3 runs 15 residues. Germline CDR1 KGHSH, CDR2 LQKENI. Trimming cost V 4 bases and J 6 bases; bases outside gene matches: 10. DNA for the CDR3: TGTGCCAGCTCACGTCAGGGGGCTTCTGGGGATGGCTACACCTTC. It encodes CASSRQGASGDGYTF.

The CDR3 loop is CASTLNRGLNNEQFF. CDR3 DNA sequence: TGTGCCAGCACCCTTAACAGGGGTCTAAACAATGAGCAGTTCTTC. The chain couples TRBV7-2 to TRBJ2-1, with 7 nucleotides matching TRBD1. The CDR3 is made up of 15 amino acids. CDR1 SGHTA and CDR2 FQGNSA come from the germline V gene. The V gene end was trimmed by 7 bases and the J gene end by 5 bases; junction bases not matched to a gene: 11.

J is TRBJ1-1 and V is TRBV6-1; D call uncertain. The CDR3 runs 13 residues. In germline, CDR1 is MNHNS, CDR2 SASEGT. The V gene lost 1 base and the J gene lost 6 bases, with 9 bases spanning the gap. The CDR3 region has the DNA TGTGCCAGCAGTGAAGGGTACAGAGCTGAAGCTTTCTTT. Protein: CASSEGYRAEAFF.

J is TRBJ1-2 and V is TRBV7-8, with a tentative D call TRBD1 (5 bases). With 4 bases removed from V and 8 bases from J, the gap between germline ends came to 14 bases. The CDR3 totals 13 residues. CDR1 SGHVS and CDR2 FQNEAQ come from the germline V gene. The CDR3 reads CASSSGLDVGYTF. The CDR3 nucleotides read TGTGCCAGCAGCTCGGGACTCGATGTCGGCTACACCTTC. Supplemented by reference TRBV7-8 and TRBJ1-2, the full variable domain reads GAGVSQSPRYKVAKRGQDVALRCDPISGHVSLFWYQQALGQGPEFLTYFQNEAQLDKSGLPSDRFFAERPEGSVSTLKIQRTQQEDSAVYLCASSSGLDVGYTFGSGTRLTVV.

The rearrangement joins TRBV5-4 to TRBJ2-7, with 7 positions matching TRBD1. Germline V CDR1 and CDR2: SGHNT, YYREEE (reference sequence). There are 14 residues in the CDR3. V shed 5 bases and J 4 bases; nucleotides not matched to a gene: 9. For the CDR3, the DNA is TGTGCCAGCAGTCCGACAGGGCAATTATACGAGCAGTACTTC. Protein: CASSPTGQLYEQYF. The variable domain in full, completed from reference TRBV5-4 and TRBJ2-7, reads ETGVTQSPTHLIKTRGQQVTLRCSSQSGHNTVSWYQQALGQGPQFIFQYYREEENGRGNFPPRFSGLQFPNYSSELNVNALELDDSALYLCASSPTGQLYEQYFGPGTRLTVT.

The chain has TRBV28 and TRBJ2-4, with 7 positions matching TRBD2. Trimming took 2 bases from V and 7 from J; bases not matched to a gene: 8. The CDR3 extends over 15 amino acids. CDR1 is MDHEN, CDR2 SYDVKM, per germline. The CDR3 DNA follows: TGTGCCAGCAGTTTAGGACTAGTTAGGGGCAACATTCAGTACTTC. It codes for CASSLGLVRGNIQYF.

The chain is built from TRBV3-1 (or the pseudogene TRBV3-2) and TRBJ2-7; 9 bases map to TRBD2. This CDR3 is 15 amino acids long. Germline values: CDR1 LGHDT, CDR2 YNNKEL (reference sequence). The junction had 6 bases not matched to a gene; V was cut back by 2 bases and J by 4 bases. The CDR3 bases are TGTGCCAGCAGCCAAAGGGCTAGCGGGAATTACGAGCAGTACTTC. Translation: CASSQRASGNYEQYF.

The chain recombines TRBV27 with TRBJ2-3; 7 bases match TRBD1. Germline V lookup: CDR1 MNHEY, CDR2 SMNVEV (reference sequence). The length of the CDR3 is 14 residues. Trimming took 7 bases from V and 3 from J; bases not matched to a gene: 7. Here the CDR3 DNA reads TGTGCCAGCACCTTAGGGACAGTTACAGATACGCAGTATTTT. This translates into CASTLGTVTDTQYF.

The chain employs TRBV19 and TRBJ1-4; TRBD1 agrees at 7 bases. V dropped 5 bases and J dropped 0; count of bases not matched to a gene: 3. Per germline, CDR1 LNHDA and CDR2 SQIVND (reference sequence). This CDR3 is 15 amino acids long. The CDR3 DNA follows: TGTGCCAGTAGTGTCGGGACAGCAACTAATGAAAAACTGTTTTTT. Its protein is CASSVGTATNEKLFF.

The chain combines TRBV19 with TRBJ2-2; TRBD2 agrees at 8 bases. Trimming at V came to 7 bases and at J to 4 bases, leaving 8 bases not matched to a gene. Per germline, CDR1 LNHDA and CDR2 SQIVND (reference sequence). This CDR3 comprises 15 residues. The CDR3 nucleotides are TGTGCCAGTACAGTTGCTAGCGGGTCCACCGGGGAGCTGTTTTTT. Protein: CASTVASGSTGELFF.